The present T cell receptor beta chain was sequenced within a study of blood T cells in healthy people across ages. Whole-study context: Per two T cells, about one barcoded beta molecule was captured through template switching.

Using a J-beta primer mix together with a sample-barcoded 5' primer, a second PCR was run for roughly 7 to 11 cycles. No fewer than 2.5 million CDR3-containing paired-end reads came from each sample. A single record per CDR3 protein comes from TCRdb applying MiXCR to the 5' RACE reads. The sample has about 1.8 million distinct CDR3 sequences, around 50% seen once. The CDR3 contains 16 residues. The germline V gene has CDR1 MDHEN and CDR2 SYDVKM. Trimming at V came to 5 bases and at J to 5 bases, leaving 10 bases not matched to a gene. This clonotype was seen a few times. The antigen remains unidentified. Whole-study results and caveats: The study regarded diversity estimates from one million T cells as underestimates. Correlation between TCR beta diversity and naive T cell percentage was strong.

This TCR was recovered from a woman aged 40 to 50 in good health. The chain combines TRBV28 with TRBJ2-5, with 11 bases aligning to TRBD1. What was sequenced was blood. For the CDR3, the DNA is TGTGCCAGCAGTATCCGGACAGGGGGCTTCGGGGAGACCCAGTACTTC. Encoded protein: CASSIRTGGFGETQYF. Together with reference TRBV28 and TRBJ2-5, the CDR3 gives the full variable domain: DVKVTQSSRYLVKRTGEKVFLECVQDMDHENMFWYRQDPGLGLRLIYFSYDVKMKEKGDIPEGYSVSREKKERFSLILESASTNQTSMYLCASSIRTGGFGETQYFGPGTRLLVL.